Shown below are 10 T cell receptor beta chains from a single sample sequenced in a study of T cells after yellow fever vaccination. TCRdb recomputed calls from the 5' RACE reads with MiXCR, one row per CDR3 protein. The sample records tens of thousands of distinct CDR3 sequences, about 7% being singletons. The material sequenced was CD8+ T cells sorted from PBMCs, taken around 45 days after the first yellow fever vaccination. The receptors were gathered from a man between 18 and 35 years old who received the YFV17D yellow fever vaccine.

This clonotype was counted ten times or more. The rearrangement uses TRBV7-8 and TRBJ2-3, with D perhaps TRBD2 (6 bases). Germline V gene data show CDR1 as SGHVS and CDR2 as FQNEAQ. CDR3 length equals 14 residues. The V end lost 5 bases, the J end lost 2 bases, and 11 bases lay between the germline ends. CDR3 loop: CASSLLANTDTQYF. The CDR3 DNA sequence: TGTGCCAGCAGCCTCCTAGCGAACACAGATACGCAGTATTTT. The variable domain in full, with the rest retrieved from reference TRBV7-8 and TRBJ2-3, is GAGVSQSPRYKVAKRGQDVALRCDPISGHVSLFWYQQALGQGPEFLTYFQNEAQLDKSGLPSDRFFAERPEGSVSTLKIQRTQQEDSAVYLCASSLLANTDTQYFGPGTRLTVL.

At least ten counts were recorded for this clonotype. The rearrangement joins TRBV15 to TRBJ2-2; D is perhaps TRBD1 (5 bases). V lost 5 bases and J 3 bases, leaving 13 bases between the germline ends. This CDR3 region has 15 residues. The germline V gene encodes CDR1 LNHNV and CDR2 YYDKDF (reference sequence). CDR3 region: CATSDSREHTGELFF. DNA of the CDR3: TGTGCCACCAGCGACAGCAGGGAACACACCGGGGAGCTGTTTTTT.

This clonotype was counted at least ten times. The chain links TRBV6-5 to TRBJ2-3; 9 bases map to TRBD2. This CDR3 is 16 amino acids long. The V gene's germline CDR1 is MNHEY and CDR2 SVGAGI. V dropped 2 bases and J dropped 5; count of bases not matched to a gene: 8. Here the CDR3 DNA reads TGTGCCAGCAGTTACGTGGCGGGGGGGCCGGGAGATACGCAGTATTTT. Its protein product is CASSYVAGGPGDTQYF.

At least ten counts were recorded for this clonotype. This chain links TRBV12-3 or TRBV12-4 with TRBJ2-5; possibly TRBD1 or TRBD2 for D (5 bases each). V was cut by 5 bases and J by 10 bases, with 14 bases left in between. The CDR3 spans 12 residues. CDR3 sequence: CASSGDGTDQYF. The CDR3 coding sequence is TGTGCCAGCAGTGGGGACGGAACGGACCAGTACTTC.

This clonotype was found many times. This chain connects TRBV4-1 to TRBJ2-2; 8 nucleotides line up with TRBD1. The CDR3 sequence is 16 residues long. Germline lookup yields CDR1 MGHRA and CDR2 YSYEKL. V shed 1 base, J shed 6 bases, and the junction held 7 bases outside the gene matches. This chain's CDR3 is CASSQGQGIRSGELFF. The CDR3 DNA is TGCGCCAGCAGCCAAGGACAGGGGATTAGGTCCGGGGAGCTGTTTTTT.

The chain joins TRBV7-9 to TRBJ2-7; D is uncertain. V lost 5 bases and J 0 bases, leaving 14 bases between the germline ends. This CDR3 spans 15 amino acids. CDR1 SEHNR and CDR2 FQNEAQ come from the germline V gene (reference sequence). The CDR3 loop reads CASSESTRPSYEQYF. The CDR3, as DNA: TGTGCCAGCAGCGAATCGACAAGGCCCTCCTACGAGCAGTACTTC.

The chain uses TRBV11-2 and TRBJ2-7; 9 nucleotides match TRBD2. V dropped 0 bases and J dropped 3; count of bases not matched to a gene: 9. Germline V gives CDR1 SGHAT, CDR2 FQNNGV. The CDR3 runs 17 residues. Here the CDR3 DNA reads TGTGCCAGCAGCTTAGATGTCTGGGCGGGGGGGTTCTACGAGCAGTACTTC. Its translation is CASSLDVWAGGFYEQYF.

There are many counts of this clonotype. The V call is TRBV20-1, the J call TRBJ2-1; 10 nucleotides agree with TRBD2. The germline V gene encodes CDR1 DFQATT and CDR2 SNEGSKA (reference sequence). This CDR3 has 14 residues. V was clipped by 1 base and J by 5 bases; unmatched bases: 2. The CDR3 reads CSARGTSGNNEQFF. CDR3 nucleotide sequence: TGCAGTGCTAGAGGGACTAGCGGTAACAATGAGCAGTTCTTC.

This clonotype was seen repeatedly, ten times or more. The chain uses TRBV20-1 and TRBJ2-1; TRBD2 aligns across 7 bases. The V segment lost 2 bases and the J segment 5 bases; nucleotides outside the gene matches: 12. Germline CDR1 reads DFQATT; CDR2 reads SNEGSKA (reference sequence). The CDR3 length is 16 residues. CDR3 in DNA: TGCAGTGCTAGATCCCCTGCTAGCGGAACTAACAATGAGCAGTTCTTC. This codes for CSARSPASGTNNEQFF.

This clonotype came up many times. The J gene is TRBJ2-5, the V gene TRBV15; D gene unclear. Trimming shortened V by 0 bases and J by 5 bases, and 13 bases separated the two germline ends. Germline V gene lookup returns CDR1 LNHNV and CDR2 YYDKDF (reference sequence). This CDR3 contains 15 residues. CDR3 loop: CATSRDRLTFETQYF. The CDR3 DNA follows: TGTGCCACCAGCAGAGATCGGCTTACGTTCGAGACCCAGTACTTC.